Listed here are 16 T cell receptor beta chains from one sample, sequenced in a study of CD8 T cells in Susac syndrome. cDNA came from around 0.5 to 1 ug RNA primed by random hexamers. TCRdb reprocessed the immunoSEQ multiplex PCR reads via MiXCR and lists one record per CDR3 protein. The table records around 200,000 distinct CDR3 sequences, approximately 95% of them present only once. The specimen sequenced was CD4+ T cells from PBMCs. The receptors were sampled from a human donor with multiple sclerosis.

The CDR3 coding sequence is TGTGCCACCAGCAGAGATAGAGATGGCTACACCTTC. The encoded protein is CATSRDRDGYTF. The chain joins TRBV15 to TRBJ1-2; D unresolved. The V gene's germline CDR1 is LNHNV and CDR2 YYDKDF (reference sequence). The CDR3 contains 12 residues. Trimming stripped 0 bases from V and 6 bases from J, with 5 bases between.

The chain joins TRBV9 to TRBJ2-1; the D gene is possibly TRBD1 (5 bases). The CDR3 is 12 residues long. From germline, CDR1 is SGDLS and CDR2 YYNGEE. V gave up 4 bases and J gave up 6 bases, with 8 bases separating them. The DNA for the CDR3 is TGTGCCAGCAGCCCAGGGCCCAATGAGCAGTTCTTC. It yields the protein CASSPGPNEQFF.

This chain connects TRBV29-1 to TRBJ1-6; 7 bases match TRBD1. The CDR3 contains 14 residues. The germline V gene has CDR1 SQVTM and CDR2 ANQGSEA. With 5 bases clipped from V and 5 bases from J, the junction kept 6 bases outside the gene matches. CDR3 in DNA: TGCAGCGTTCGGGACAGAGCAAATAATTCACCCCTCCACTTT. Amino acids: CSVRDRANNSPLHF.

This clonotype was detected only once. The chain recombines TRBV30 with TRBJ1-1; TRBD1 might be the D (5 bases). This CDR3 has 15 residues. The V and J ends lost 1 base and 0 bases respectively, with 12 bases between them. Germline V lookup: CDR1 GTSNPN, CDR2 SVGIG (reference sequence). The CDR3 reads CAWSEGLGVNTEAFF. The CDR3 DNA reads as TGTGCCTGGAGTGAGGGACTGGGTGTGAACACTGAAGCTTTCTTT.

The chain uses TRBV18 and TRBJ2-1, with no clear D. CDR3 size: 13 residues. CDR1 is KGHSH, CDR2 LQKENI, per germline. The V end was cut by 3 bases, the J end by 5 bases, with 8 bases between. CDR3 nucleotide sequence: TGTGCCAGCTCACCCGCACAAGACAATGAGCAGTTCTTC. Translating it yields CASSPAQDNEQFF.

The genes are TRBV30 and TRBJ2-1; TRBD1 matches at 9 bases. Trimming at V came to 1 base and at J to 5 bases, leaving 3 bases not matched to a gene. CDR1 is GTSNPN, CDR2 SVGIG, per germline (reference sequence). The CDR3 runs to 14 residues. CDR3 DNA sequence: TGTGCCTGGAGTGACAGGGGGCTACACAATGAGCAGTTCTTC. It translates to CAWSDRGLHNEQFF.

As DNA, the CDR3 is TGTGCCAGCAGCGCAACAGGGGGGATTCAGCCCCAGCATTTT. Translating it yields CASSATGGIQPQHF. The chain recombines TRBV3-1 with TRBJ1-5; the match to TRBD1 covers 8 bases. The CDR3 totals 14 residues. The germline gives CDR1 LGHDT, CDR2 YNNKEL (reference sequence). V dropped 5 bases and J dropped 6; count of bases not matched to a gene: 6.

The chain links TRBV2 to TRBJ2-7; D is unclear. Germline CDR1 and CDR2: SNHLY and FYNNEI. CDR3 length: 13 residues. The germline V and J ends were trimmed by 4 bases and 5 bases, with 12 bases remaining between them. CDR3 sequence reads: CASSVGQPNEQYF. As DNA, the CDR3 is TGTGCCAGCAGTGTAGGGCAGCCCAACGAGCAGTACTTC. Full variable domain (missing parts from reference TRBV2 and TRBJ2-7): EPEVTQTPSHQVTQMGQEVILRCVPISNHLYFYWYRQILGQKVEFLVSFYNNEISEKSEIFDDQFSVERPDGSNFTLKIRSTKLEDSAMYFCASSVGQPNEQYFGPGTRLTVT.

This chain uses TRBV5-4 with TRBJ1-6, with D maybe TRBD1 (5 bases). The V gene's germline CDR1 is SGHNT and CDR2 YYREEE (reference sequence). Trimming cost V 0 bases and J 5 bases, with 12 bases left between them. The CDR3 runs to 16 residues. CDR3 residues: CASSLDVRADNSPLHF. As DNA, the CDR3 is TGTGCCAGCAGCTTGGATGTCAGGGCAGATAATTCACCCCTCCACTTT. The complete variable domain, with remaining parts taken from reference TRBV5-4 and TRBJ1-6, reads ETGVTQSPTHLIKTRGQQVTLRCSSQSGHNTVSWYQQALGQGPQFIFQYYREEENGRGNFPPRFSGLQFPNYSSELNVNALELDDSALYLCASSLDVRADNSPLHFGNGTRLTVT.

The rearrangement joins TRBV5-4 to TRBJ1-5; no definite D call. Germline V gene lookup returns CDR1 SGHNT and CDR2 YYREEE (reference sequence). V gave up 0 bases and J gave up 9 bases, with 13 bases separating them. The CDR3 has 14 amino acids. This chain's CDR3 is CASSLVRALWPQHF. The DNA of the CDR3 is TGTGCCAGCAGCTTGGTTCGAGCCTTGTGGCCCCAGCATTTT.

J is TRBJ1-5 and V is TRBV5-1; possible D gene TRBD1, 5 bases. Germline assignment: CDR1 SGHRS and CDR2 YFSETQ. Between the trimmed V and J ends, which lost 0 bases and 9 bases, there was a span of 13 bases. This CDR3 contains 14 residues. The CDR3 DNA sequence: TGCGCCAGCAGCTTGGGTCAGGGAAATTGGCCCCAGCATTTT. This sequence encodes CASSLGQGNWPQHF.

The genes are TRBV3-1 and TRBJ2-2; the D call may be TRBD1 or TRBD2 (5 bases each). Germline CDR1 and CDR2: LGHDT and YNNKEL (reference sequence). The length of the CDR3 is 14 residues. Trimming left V 6 bases short and J 4 bases short, with 12 bases between. This CDR3 is CASRPRGGTGELFF. CDR3 nucleotide sequence: TGTGCCAGCAGGCCCCGTGGGGGCACCGGGGAGCTGTTTTTT.

The V and J genes are TRBV6-1 and TRBJ2-7, with TRBD1 matching 11 bases. Trimming cost V 5 bases and J 3 bases; bases outside gene matches: 9. In germline, CDR1 is MNHNS, CDR2 SASEGT. CDR3 size: 16 residues. The CDR3 sequence: CASSPPRTGGFYEQYF. CDR3 sequence (DNA): TGTGCCAGCAGTCCACCTAGGACAGGGGGCTTCTACGAGCAGTACTTC.

The chain combines TRBV7-9 with TRBJ1-5; D is possibly TRBD1 (6 bases). With 7 bases removed from V and 7 bases from J, the gap between germline ends came to 14 bases. Germline loops: CDR1 SEHNR, CDR2 FQNEAQ (reference sequence). This CDR3 has 13 residues. The CDR3 DNA reads as TGTGCCAGCACCCCCGAGGGGGTACAGCCCCAGCATTTT. Translated, it gives CASTPEGVQPQHF.

V is TRBV9 and J is TRBJ1-2, with TRBD1 identical over 8 bases. This CDR3 spans 13 amino acids. Germline values: CDR1 SGDLS, CDR2 YYNGEE. J gave up 8 bases and V 3 bases, and 6 bases lay outside the gene matches. CDR3 in amino acids: CASSAGQALGYTF. CDR3 DNA: TGTGCCAGCAGCGCGGGACAGGCCTTAGGCTACACCTTC.

The chain recombines TRBV25-1 with TRBJ2-1, with 7 bases that match TRBD1. Trimming at V came to 6 bases and at J to 4 bases, leaving 6 bases not matched to a gene. CDR3 length: 14 residues. The germline gives CDR1 MGHDK, CDR2 SYGVNS. The CDR3 nucleotides read TGTGCCAGCAGCGTATTGGGACAGTACAATGAGCAGTTCTTC. Its protein is CASSVLGQYNEQFF.